The T cell receptor (beta chain) under discussion was sequenced for a study of OX40 agonist ivuxolimab in advanced cancers. Study context: Ivuxolimab, an agonist antibody against OX40 (CD134), was given to patients.

Trimming pared 5 bases from V and 5 bases from J, leaving 18 bases between. This CDR3 is built from 15 residues. Germline V CDR1 and CDR2: SGHTA, FQGTGA. In the case of this clone: Its antigen is still unknown.

Overall study findings and caveats: It was also the case that some nonresponders had low normalized T-cell clonal expansion.

Sequencing used immunoSEQ multiplex PCR; TCRdb keeps in-frame clones, though not all of them. The data show tens of thousands of clones, about 90% seen once. The receptor was derived from an adult with an advanced solid tumor such as melanoma, head and neck, liver or kidney cancer. The source was CD4+ or CD8+ T cells sorted from blood, collected in a trial of the OX40 agonist ivuxolimab. V and J are TRBV7-3 and TRBJ1-1; D unclear. Here the CDR3 reads CASSPNPTVVTEAFF. The CDR3 region has the DNA TGTGCCAGCAGCCCAAACCCGACGGTCGTTACTGAAGCTTTCTTT.